This T cell receptor (beta chain) was sequenced during a study of blood T cell dynamics during melanoma immunotherapy. Turning to the study itself: First-line therapy was either pembrolizumab or nivolumab with ipilimumab for metastatic melanoma.

V lost 5 bases to trimming and J lost 2 bases; unmatched junction nucleotides: 6. This CDR3 region has 15 residues. Looked up from germline, CDR1 is SGHTA and CDR2 is FQGNSA. Each cfDNA sample used a fixed 40 ng of plasma cell-free DNA. The method was immunoSEQ multiplex PCR; TCRdb's version includes in-frame clones alone and lacks a portion of them. There are 6,000 to 8,000 clones in the sample; approximately 91% occur only once, and more than 10% lies in the top ten. Time point specified: pre-treatment baseline. Samples come from before therapy and from week 3 after the first blockade cycle. At 12 weeks after first infusion, RECIST 1.1 defined response for most patients.

This receptor was taken from a human donor with melanoma. This chain uses TRBV7-2 with TRBJ2-7; 10 nucleotides agree with TRBD1. Sequenced here: cell-free DNA from blood, sampled from a patient treated with checkpoint blockade. CDR3 nucleotides: TGTGCCAGCAGCACCGCCGGGACAGGGGCCTACGAGCAGTACTTC. Protein product: CASSTAGTGAYEQYF.